These T cell receptor beta chains were read from a single sample in a study of cytomegalovirus exposure and HLA in healthy donors. Sequenced by immunoSEQ multiplex PCR; TCRdb stores in-frame clones only, minus some. Counted here are over 150,000 clones, 65% to 75% occurring once; the ten biggest clones make up around 2.8%. The sample comprised PBMCs. The origin of the receptors is a man between 18 and 29 years old in good health and CMV-seronegative. Each CDR3 is given with its conserved first and last residue. The D gene is left open where the match is weak.

TRBJ2-4,TRBV4-3,.,CASSQDSPRAKNIQYF,TGCGCCAGCAGCCAAGACTCACCTCGGGCCAAAAACATTCAGTACTTC
TRBJ1-1,TRBV5-1,.,CASSLDLSGPEAFF,TGCGCCAGCAGCTTGGATTTGTCAGGCCCTGAAGCTTTCTTT
TRBJ2-5,TRBV7-2,TRBD2,CASSTLSGGAETQYF,TGTGCCAGCAGCACGCTTAGCGGGGGGGCAGAGACCCAGTACTTC
TRBJ2-1,TRBV10-1,.,CATLQGYNEQFF,TGCGCCACCCTACAGGGTTACAATGAGCAGTTCTTC
TRBJ2-5,TRBV10-3,.,CAISETQGETQYF,TGTGCCATCAGTGAGACGCAGGGAGAGACCCAGTACTTC
TRBJ2-5,TRBV6-1,.,CASSGQWGIETQYF,TGTGCCAGCTCCGGACAGTGGGGGATAGAGACCCAGTACTTC
TRBJ2-7,TRBV7-8,.,CASSPQEGGGARNEQYF,TGTGCCAGCAGCCCCCAAGAGGGTGGGGGGGCCCGAAACGAGCAGTACTTC
TRBJ2-7,TRBV4-1,.,CASSQETAYEQYF,TGCGCCAGCAGCCAGGAGACAGCCTACGAGCAGTACTTC
TRBJ1-1,TRBV6-5,TRBD1,CASRAQGDTEAFF,TGTGCCAGCAGGGCACAGGGGGACACTGAAGCTTTCTTT
TRBJ1-1,TRBV10-1,.,CASSEQGSGTEAFF,TGCGCCAGCAGCGAACAGGGCTCGGGGACTGAAGCTTTCTTT
TRBJ1-2,TRBV19,.,CASSPGGLTYGYTF,TGTGCCAGTAGCCCGGGGGGGCTCACCTATGGCTACACCTTC
TRBJ1-6,TRBV10-3,.,CAISESTNPQDNSPLHF,TGTGCCATCAGTGAGTCGACTAATCCGCAGGACAATTCACCCCTCCACTTT
TRBJ2-7,TRBV7-9,.,CASSLGLAEFYEQYF,TGTGCCAGCAGCTTAGGATTAGCGGAGTTCTACGAGCAGTACTTC
TRBJ1-1,TRBV27,.,CASSLRPGGGITEAFF,TGTGCCAGCAGTTTACGACCGGGCGGGGGGATCACTGAAGCTTTCTTT